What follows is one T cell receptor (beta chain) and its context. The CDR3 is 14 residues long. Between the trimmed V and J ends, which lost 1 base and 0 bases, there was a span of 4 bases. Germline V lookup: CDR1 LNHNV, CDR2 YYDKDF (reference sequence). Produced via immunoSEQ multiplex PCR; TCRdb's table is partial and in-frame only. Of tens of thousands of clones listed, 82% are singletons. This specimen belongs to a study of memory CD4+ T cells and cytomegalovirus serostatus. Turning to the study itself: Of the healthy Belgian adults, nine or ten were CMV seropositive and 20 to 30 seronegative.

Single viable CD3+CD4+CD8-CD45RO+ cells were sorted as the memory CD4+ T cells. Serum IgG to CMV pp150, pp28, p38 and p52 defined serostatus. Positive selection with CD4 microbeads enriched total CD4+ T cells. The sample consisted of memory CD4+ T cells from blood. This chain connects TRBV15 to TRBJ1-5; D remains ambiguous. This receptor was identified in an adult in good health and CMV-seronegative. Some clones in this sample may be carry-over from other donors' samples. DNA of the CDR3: TGTGCCACCAGCAGAGGGGTTAGCAATCAGCCCCAGCATTTT. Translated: CATSRGVSNQPQHF.